This TCR beta chain emerged from a study of blood T cell repertoires in COVID-19. V lost 5 bases and J lost 7, with 23 bases in between. The germline V gene encodes CDR1 MNHEY and CDR2 SMNVEV (reference sequence). The CDR3 is 16 residues long. Assay: immunoSEQ multiplex PCR; the TCRdb copy retains only in-frame clones and omits some. The table includes fewer than 300,000 clones, roughly 80% detected once. This clonotype was obtained from a man aged 35-49 years who had been exposed to COVID-19. This chain uses TRBV27 with TRBJ1-2; D not resolved. The sequencing sample was made of PBMCs or T cells enriched from blood (not recorded which). The CDR3 nucleotides are TGTGCCAGCAGTCCGCTTTTTGGTTTGGGAGATGTTGGCTACACCTTC. Amino acids: CASSPLFGLGDVGYTF.